The 19 T cell receptor beta chains given below trace back to one sample, sequenced in a study of T cells in Graves' hyperthyroidism and ophthalmopathy. Using RNA transcripts as the source, TCR beta CDR3 regions were amplified. TCR CDR3 regions were first amplified by RT-PCR with HTBI primers. TCRdb re-analysed the multiplex PCR reads in MiXCR, keeping a single row per CDR3 protein. Among about 600,000 distinct CDR3 sequences listed, approximately 15% were seen once. Sequencing was performed on blood. Source of these receptors: a woman aged 18-30 years with Graves' ophthalmopathy.

This clonotype has ten or more counts. The chain employs TRBV28 and TRBJ2-2; unclear D gene. The CDR3 consists of 14 residues. Trimming stripped 3 bases from V and 11 bases from J, with 16 bases between. Germline CDR1 is MDHEN and CDR2 is SYDVKM. Here the CDR3 reads CASSLHSETFELFF. In DNA, the CDR3 is TGTGCCAGCAGTTTGCACAGCGAGACCTTTGAGCTGTTTTTT.

This clonotype has only a few counts. This chain connects TRBV4-1 to TRBJ1-4; weak D call: TRBD1 (5 bases). This CDR3 contains 15 residues. Trimming pared 4 bases from V and 6 bases from J, leaving 15 bases between. Germline CDR1 and CDR2: MGHRA and YSYEKL. The CDR3 loop is CASSPTRDLDEKLFF. Written as DNA, the CDR3 is TGCGCCAGCAGCCCAACCAGGGACCTGGATGAAAAACTGTTTTTT.

There are a few counts of this clonotype. This chain connects TRBV6-6 to TRBJ2-1; possible D gene TRBD2, 5 bases. CDR3 size: 13 residues. V was cut by 0 bases and J by 9 bases, with 9 bases left in between. Germline values: CDR1 MNHNY, CDR2 SVGAGI (reference sequence). As DNA, the CDR3 is TGTGCCAGCAGTTACTCAGGTGAGGGTGAGCAGTTCTTC. Protein product: CASSYSGEGEQFF.

This clonotype was recorded many times. The V gene is TRBV10-3, the J gene TRBJ1-1; D may be TRBD1 (6 bases). Germline CDR1 reads ENHRY; CDR2 reads SYGVKD. Between the trimmed V and J ends, which lost 6 bases and 1 base, there was a span of 12 bases. This CDR3 comprises 14 residues. For the CDR3, the DNA is TGTGCCATCAGCCGGGACACACAGAACACTGAAGCTTTCTTT. It translates to CAISRDTQNTEAFF.

As DNA, the CDR3 is TGTGCCAGCAGTACCGGACAGGCCCCTACTAGCACAGATACGCAGTATTTT. Translated, it gives CASSTGQAPTSTDTQYF. This sequence joins TRBV6-2 or TRBV6-3 and TRBJ2-3; 7 bases align to TRBD1. This CDR3 spans 17 amino acids. The junction had 11 bases not matched to a gene; V was cut back by 5 bases and J by 0 bases. Germline-derived CDR1 and CDR2 are MNHEY and SVGEGT.

The chain carries TRBV6-1 and TRBJ2-3; tentative D call: TRBD1 (6 bases). CDR3 length equals 14 residues. The germline V and J ends were trimmed by 6 bases and 1 base, with 11 bases remaining between them. Germline lookup yields CDR1 MNHNS and CDR2 SASEGT. The CDR3 loop reads CASSRNRGTDTQYF. CDR3 nucleotides: TGTGCCAGCAGCCGTAACAGGGGCACAGATACGCAGTATTTT.

The gene calls are TRBV4-1 and TRBJ2-4; TRBD1 agrees at 10 bases. CDR3 size: 15 residues. V lost 5 bases, J lost 4 bases, and 5 bases stayed unmatched. Germline V gene lookup returns CDR1 MGHRA and CDR2 YSYEKL. The CDR3 is CASSSRQGAKNIQYF. In nucleotides, the CDR3 is TGCGCCAGCAGCTCCCGACAGGGGGCTAAAAACATTCAGTACTTC.

The CDR3 DNA follows: TGTGCCAGCAGTGACCCCATCTACACAACGCTTTATGGCTACACCTTC. It codes for CASSDPIYTTLYGYTF. The chain uses TRBV6-1 and TRBJ1-2; D is ambiguous. Trimming took off 3 bases at V and 5 bases at J, with 19 bases between the two ends. Germline V gives CDR1 MNHNS, CDR2 SASEGT. The length of the CDR3 is 16 residues.

This clonotype showed up many times. This chain connects TRBV20-1 to TRBJ2-5, with 8 bases lining up with TRBD1. With 1 base clipped from V and 5 bases from J, the junction kept 12 bases outside the gene matches. This CDR3 contains 16 residues. From germline, CDR1 is DFQATT and CDR2 SNEGSKA (reference sequence). CDR3 loop: CSARGQGKGTGETQYF. CDR3 in DNA: TGCAGTGCTAGAGGACAGGGGAAAGGTACCGGGGAGACCCAGTACTTC.

This clonotype turned up a few times. The chain recombines TRBV7-8 with TRBJ2-2; maybe TRBD2 (5 bases). CDR3 length equals 15 residues. V gave up 6 bases and J gave up 3 bases, with 14 bases separating them. The germline V gene has CDR1 SGHVS and CDR2 FQNEAQ. The CDR3 is CASRLLESHTGELFF. CDR3 bases: TGTGCCAGCAGGTTACTAGAATCACACACCGGGGAGCTGTTTTTT.

This clonotype was observed many times. The rearrangement links TRBV2 to TRBJ2-7; D possibly matches TRBD1 or TRBD2 (5 bases each). Germline V lookup: CDR1 SNHLY, CDR2 FYNNEI. The CDR3 is 14 amino acids. V was clipped by 3 bases and J by 2 bases, with 11 bases between them. CDR3 sequence (DNA): TGTGCCAGCAGTGAGGGGACCGAAACCTACGAGCAGTACTTC. It is translated as CASSEGTETYEQYF.

J is TRBJ2-3 and V is TRBV7-3, with 11 nucleotides matching TRBD2. Germline CDR1 is SGHTA and CDR2 is FQGTGA. The CDR3 contains 18 residues. V gave up 4 bases and J gave up 3 bases; unmatched junction bases: 12. The CDR3 spells CASSSEGQTSGMTDTQYF. The CDR3 DNA reads TGTGCCAGCAGCTCAGAGGGGCAGACTAGCGGGATGACAGATACGCAGTATTTT.

This sequence joins TRBV14 and TRBJ2-3, with 12 bases aligning to TRBD2. This CDR3 spans 15 amino acids. In germline, CDR1 is SGHDN, CDR2 FVKESK. V gave up 1 base and J gave up 5 bases; unmatched junction bases: 1. In DNA form, the CDR3 reads TGTGCCAGCAGCCAAGGACTAGCGGGAGAAGATACGCAGTATTTT. Translation gives CASSQGLAGEDTQYF.

This clonotype was seen many times. This sequence joins TRBV12-3 or TRBV12-4 and TRBJ1-5; TRBD1 might be the D (6 bases). CDR3 length: 14 amino acids. The V end lost 1 base, the J end lost 7 bases, and 11 bases lay between the germline ends. The CDR3 region is CASSLGGGGQPQHF. In DNA form, the CDR3 reads TGTGCCAGCAGTTTAGGAGGGGGGGGCCAGCCCCAGCATTTT.

This clonotype was recorded many times. V is TRBV7-2 and J is TRBJ1-5; no reliable D call. The V end was cut by 1 base, the J end by 11 bases, with 15 bases between. This CDR3 has 14 residues. Germline CDR1 and CDR2: SGHTA and FQGNSA. Written as DNA, the CDR3 is TGTGCCAGCAGCTTAGGCGCACCTTATCTCGCCCAGCATTTT. Amino acid sequence: CASSLGAPYLAQHF.

V and J are TRBV4-1 and TRBJ2-1, with 8 positions matching TRBD2. The CDR3 covers 16 residues. V trimming: 3 bases; J trimming: 6 bases; junction bases outside the gene matches: 10. Germline CDR1 and CDR2: MGHRA and YSYEKL. The CDR3 bases are TGCGCCAGCAGCCAGGTCCCCGGACTAGCTTCCAATGAGCAGTTCTTC. It codes for CASSQVPGLASNEQFF.

The sample holds many counts of this clonotype. The V gene is TRBV24-1, the J gene TRBJ1-1, with no clear D. Trimming took 8 bases from V and 1 from J, leaving 10 bases between them. CDR3 length equals 13 residues. Germline V gene sequence: CDR1 KGHDR, CDR2 SFDVKD. The CDR3 protein is CATKTSGNTEAFF. In nucleotides, the CDR3 is TGTGCCACCAAGACCTCAGGGAACACTGAAGCTTTCTTT.

The rearrangement links TRBV7-3 to TRBJ2-1; 16 bases line up with TRBD2. CDR1 is SGHTA, CDR2 FQGTGA, per germline. V dropped 4 bases and J dropped 9; count of bases not matched to a gene: 3. There are 15 residues in the CDR3. CDR3 bases: TGTGCCAGCAGCTCGGGACTAGCGGGGGGGGGTGAGCAGTTCTTC. Its protein product is CASSSGLAGGGEQFF.

This clonotype has at least ten counts. The rearrangement uses TRBV20-1 and TRBJ2-1; 10 bases align to TRBD2. Unmatched junction bases numbered 13, after V lost 6 bases and J lost 2 bases. The CDR3 runs 17 residues. CDR1 DFQATT and CDR2 SNEGSKA come from the germline V gene (reference sequence). This chain's CDR3 is CSAPSGLAGVPYNEQFF. The DNA of the CDR3 is TGCAGTGCCCCCTCGGGGCTAGCGGGAGTCCCCTACAATGAGCAGTTCTTC.